Each of the 10 T cell receptor beta chains below was sequenced from the same sample in a study of synovial regulatory T cells in juvenile arthritis. Some clones are missing from TCRdb's copy, which holds only in-frame ones; the method was immunoSEQ multiplex PCR. The sample is made up of approximately 10,000 clones, and the top ten hold more than 0.85% of it. The sequenced material came from Treg cells from blood. Subset indicated: remaining (HLA-DR-negative) circulating blood Treg cells. The receptors were sampled from a donor under 30 with juvenile idiopathic arthritis.

J is TRBJ2-3 and V is TRBV19; no DNA is available, so the TRBD2 call from TCRdb remains unchecked. The CDR3 consists of 15 residues. A DNA sequence was not provided. Germline lookup yields CDR1 LNHDA and CDR2 SQIVND (reference sequence). CDR3 sequence: CASQRGRGPRGAQYF.

This sequence joins TRBV7-2 and TRBJ1-6. The germline V gene has CDR1 SGHTA and CDR2 FQGNSA. The CDR3 has 15 residues. The nucleotide record is missing. Here the CDR3 reads CASSLGGLYNSPLHF.

The V call is TRBV7-9, the J call TRBJ2-7; checking the TCRdb D call of TRBD2 is not possible without DNA. Germline lookup yields CDR1 SEHNR and CDR2 FQNEAQ (reference sequence). The CDR3 sequence is 12 residues long. The protein alone is recorded here. The chain's CDR3 is CASSLRGLEQYF.

V gene TRBV19 combines with J gene TRBJ2-5; TCRdb gives TRBD1 as the D gene, but with no DNA this cannot be confirmed. CDR1 is LNHDA, CDR2 SQIVND, per germline (reference sequence). The CDR3 totals 15 residues. The DNA is unrecorded. The CDR3 loop is CASTPGTGGAETQYF.

The V and J genes are TRBV13 and TRBJ1-4; as DNA is missing, the TRBD1 call by TCRdb cannot be tested. Germline CDR1 reads PRHDT; CDR2 reads FYEKMQ (reference sequence). The CDR3 is 15 residues long. No DNA was logged. CDR3 protein: CASSLFRATNEKLFF.

The chain has TRBV5-6 and TRBJ1-2; the TRBD1 assignment by TCRdb is unverifiable without DNA. The CDR3 contains 15 residues. The DNA sequence is not available. The germline V gene encodes CDR1 SGHDT and CDR2 YYEEEE. The CDR3 protein is CASSTGTGHNYGYTF.

V usage is TRBV10-2 and J usage is TRBJ2-7; TCRdb gives TRBD2 as the D gene, but with no DNA this cannot be confirmed. Looked up from germline, CDR1 is WSHSY and CDR2 is SAAADI. The CDR3 runs to 17 residues. A DNA sequence was not provided. This CDR3 reads CASSESGGRLFPYEQYF.

J is TRBJ2-2 and V is TRBV21-1; TCRdb names TRBD2, which stays unverified in the absence of DNA. TRBV21-1 is a listed pseudogene. The CDR3 extends over 18 amino acids. The entry carries no DNA sequence. CDR3 region: CASSKGGQREGNTGELFF.

The chain joins TRBV9 to TRBJ1-2; the TCRdb call, TRBD1, lacks DNA for checking. CDR3 length: 13 residues. Nucleotide data are not available. Germline-derived CDR1 and CDR2 are SGDLS and YYNGEE. CDR3 sequence reads: CASSRTGVYGYTF.

The chain is built from TRBV7-3 and TRBJ2-1; checking the TCRdb D call of TRBD1 is not possible without DNA. The CDR3 has 16 residues. No DNA was logged. Germline V gene sequence: CDR1 SGHTA, CDR2 FQGTGA. This CDR3 reads CASSQTGVSSYNEQFF. The complete variable domain, with remaining parts taken from reference TRBV7-3 and TRBJ2-1, reads GAGVSQTPSNKVTEKGKYVELRCDPISGHTALYWYRQSLGQGPEFLIYFQGTGAADDSGLPNDRFFAVRPEGSVSTLKIQRTERGDSAVYLCASSQTGVSSYNEQFFGPGTRLTVL.